This is a list of T cell receptor beta chains from one sample in a study of blood T cell repertoires in COVID-19. Profiled with immunoSEQ multiplex PCR; TCRdb holds only in-frame clones, not every one. The sample records fewer than 300,000 clones, roughly 90% being singletons. The sequencing input was peripheral blood. These receptors were taken from a young man with active or convalescent COVID-19. CDR3s include the opening cysteine and the closing phenylalanine or tryptophan. D genes are given only for firm matches. A row's size may be missing; if present it is once, few, many or a size class.

size: .
J: TRBJ2-7
D: TRBD2
V: TRBV12-3/TRBV12-4
CDR3: CASGSGGAVEQYF
DNA: TGTGCCAGCGGTAGCGGGGGGGCGGTCGAGCAGTACTTC

size: .
J: TRBJ2-1
D: .
V: TRBV12-3/TRBV12-4
CDR3: CASVGGTEQFF
DNA: TGTGCCAGCGTCGGGGGGACAGAGCAGTTCTTC

size: once
J: TRBJ1-4
D: TRBD1
V: TRBV5-1
CDR3: CASRGTGDWSEKLFF
DNA: TGCGCCAGCAGGGGGACAGGGGACTGGAGTGAAAAACTGTTTTTT

size: .
J: TRBJ2-1
D: TRBD1
V: TRBV19
CDR3: CASSTRGRAYNEQFF
DNA: TGTGCCAGTAGTACCAGGGGGCGCGCCTACAATGAGCAGTTCTTC

size: .
J: TRBJ2-3
D: .
V: TRBV6-6
CDR3: CAGRAGLTDTQYF
DNA: TGTGCCGGAAGGGCAGGGCTAACAGATACGCAGTATTTT

size: few
J: TRBJ1-1
D: .
V: TRBV19
CDR3: CASSIDGSTEAFF
DNA: TGTGCCAGTAGTATAGATGGGAGCACTGAAGCTTTCTTT

size: .
J: TRBJ2-7
D: .
V: TRBV11-3
CDR3: CASSLEGEVPSYEQYF
DNA: TGTGCCAGCAGCTTAGAAGGTGAGGTCCCTTCCTACGAGCAGTACTTC

size: .
J: TRBJ1-5
D: .
V: TRBV24-1
CDR3: CATSDRGGQPQHF
DNA: TGTGCCACCAGTGATAGGGGGGGTCAGCCCCAGCATTTT

size: .
J: TRBJ2-7
D: .
V: TRBV6-5
CDR3: CASSLVQLTYEQYF
DNA: TGTGCCAGCAGTCTGGTACAGCTCACCTACGAGCAGTACTTC

size: .
J: TRBJ2-1
D: TRBD1
V: TRBV4-3
CDR3: CASSQGTGGPYNEQFF
DNA: TGCGCCAGCAGCCAGGGAACAGGGGGTCCCTACAATGAGCAGTTCTTC

size: .
J: TRBJ2-4
D: .
V: TRBV5-6
CDR3: CASSLVENRRNIQYF
DNA: TGTGCCAGCAGCTTGGTAGAGAATCGCCGAAACATTCAGTACTTC

size: .
J: TRBJ2-3
D: TRBD1
V: TRBV9
CDR3: CASSDGQVKRDTQYF
DNA: TGTGCCAGCAGCGACGGACAGGTTAAGCGAGATACGCAGTATTTT

size: .
J: TRBJ2-5
D: TRBD1
V: TRBV4-1
CDR3: CASSQGQGTAETQYF
DNA: TGCGCCAGCAGCCAGGGACAGGGTACGGCAGAGACCCAGTACTTC

size: .
J: TRBJ2-7
D: .
V: TRBV7-2
CDR3: CASSLGAGAANEQYF
DNA: TGTGCCAGCAGCTTAGGTGCTGGGGCCGCGAACGAGCAGTACTTC

size: .
J: TRBJ2-3
D: TRBD1
V: TRBV3-1/TRBV3-2
CDR3: CASSRTGGETDTQYF
DNA: TGTGCCAGCAGCCGGACAGGGGGCGAGACAGATACGCAGTATTTT

size: .
J: TRBJ1-3
D: .
V: TRBV7-2
CDR3: CASSSSGGWAGNTIYF
DNA: TGTGCCAGCAGCTCCTCGGGGGGGTGGGCTGGAAACACCATATATTTT

size: .
J: TRBJ2-7
D: TRBD1
V: TRBV29-1
CDR3: CSATGTGAYEQYF
DNA: TGCAGCGCCACCGGGACAGGGGCCTACGAGCAGTACTTC

size: .
J: TRBJ2-5
D: .
V: TRBV7-2
CDR3: CASSREEIWETQYF
DNA: TGTGCCAGCAGCAGAGAAGAGATCTGGGAGACCCAGTACTTC

size: .
J: TRBJ1-1
D: .
V: TRBV25-1
CDR3: CASSEFGRAAFF
DNA: TGTGCCAGCAGTGAATTCGGGAGAGCGGCTTTCTTT

size: .
J: TRBJ1-1
D: TRBD1
V: TRBV4-1
CDR3: CASSQGAGTGGRITEAFF
DNA: TGCGCCAGCAGCCAAGGAGCCGGGACAGGGGGCAGAATCACTGAAGCTTTCTTT

size: .
J: TRBJ1-2
D: .
V: TRBV4-3
CDR3: CASSQEAGNGYTF
DNA: TGCGCCAGCAGCCAAGAGGCGGGAAATGGCTACACCTTC

size: .
J: TRBJ1-2
D: TRBD1
V: TRBV19
CDR3: CASSFLSGTASPSYGYTF
DNA: TGTGCCAGTAGTTTCCTATCCGGGACAGCTAGCCCCTCCTATGGCTACACCTTC

size: .
J: TRBJ1-2
D: TRBD1
V: TRBV7-9
CDR3: CASSLDGTGAYGYTF
DNA: TGTGCCAGCAGCTTAGACGGGACAGGGGCCTATGGCTACACCTTC

size: once
J: TRBJ2-7
D: TRBD2
V: TRBV27
CDR3: CASSLALAGGRGEQYF
DNA: TGTGCCAGCAGTTTAGCCCTAGCGGGGGGGCGAGGCGAGCAGTACTTC

size: once
J: TRBJ2-2
D: TRBD1
V: TRBV11-3
CDR3: CASSLARGGLPYGELFF
DNA: TGTGCCAGCAGCTTAGCACGAGGGGGCTTGCCCTACGGGGAGCTGTTTTTT

size: .
J: TRBJ1-3
D: TRBD1
V: TRBV9
CDR3: CASSENAGQRISGNTIYF
DNA: TGTGCCAGCAGCGAAAACGCGGGACAGAGAATTTCTGGAAACACCATATATTTT

size: .
J: TRBJ1-3
D: TRBD1
V: TRBV9
CDR3: CASSVGTGPSGNTIYF
DNA: TGTGCCAGCAGCGTGGGGACAGGACCCTCTGGAAACACCATATATTTT

size: .
J: TRBJ1-6
D: .
V: TRBV19
CDR3: CASSFVTPRGYNSPLHF
DNA: TGTGCCAGTAGTTTCGTTACCCCCAGAGGCTATAATTCACCCCTCCACTTT

size: .
J: TRBJ2-4
D: .
V: TRBV6-1
CDR3: CASSEVAGAKNIQYF
DNA: TGTGCCAGCAGTGAAGTGGCAGGGGCCAAAAACATTCAGTACTTC

size: .
J: TRBJ2-1
D: .
V: TRBV6-5
CDR3: CASSYVSELANEQFF
DNA: TGTGCCAGCAGTTACGTGTCGGAACTAGCCAATGAGCAGTTCTTC

size: .
J: TRBJ1-3
D: .
V: TRBV6-5
CDR3: CASLTGRADANTIYF
DNA: TGTGCCAGCTTGACAGGCCGAGCTGATGCAAACACCATATATTTT

size: once
J: TRBJ2-7
D: TRBD1
V: TRBV4-2
CDR3: CASSQGRTGGFEQYF
DNA: TGTGCCAGCAGCCAAGGTCGGACAGGGGGCTTTGAGCAGTACTTC

size: few
J: TRBJ1-6
D: .
V: TRBV5-4
CDR3: CASSLRQTGSPLHF
DNA: TGTGCCAGCAGCTTACGGCAGACCGGGTCACCCCTCCACTTT

size: .
J: TRBJ1-6
D: .
V: TRBV6-5
CDR3: CASSYGGSSYNSPLHF
DNA: TGTGCCAGCAGTTATGGGGGGAGCTCCTATAATTCACCCCTCCACTTT

size: .
J: TRBJ2-7
D: .
V: TRBV7-2
CDR3: CASSPQGVWGLYEQYF
DNA: TGTGCCAGCAGCCCACAAGGGGTGTGGGGTCTCTACGAGCAGTACTTC

size: .
J: TRBJ2-5
D: .
V: TRBV19
CDR3: CASSIFPRILGGQETQYF
DNA: TGTGCCAGTAGTATATTCCCTCGCATATTAGGGGGCCAAGAGACCCAGTACTTC

size: .
J: TRBJ2-4
D: .
V: TRBV27
CDR3: CASSLLAGGAKNIQYF
DNA: TGTGCCAGCAGTTTATTGGCCGGGGGAGCCAAAAACATTCAGTACTTC

size: .
J: TRBJ2-3
D: .
V: TRBV4-1
CDR3: CASSQEETTDTQYF
DNA: TGCGCCAGCAGCCAAGAGGAGACCACCGATACGCAGTATTTT

size: .
J: TRBJ1-5
D: .
V: TRBV6-2/TRBV6-3
CDR3: CASSSEASGRGQPQHF
DNA: TGTGCCAGCAGTTCCGAGGCGTCGGGCAGGGGTCAGCCCCAGCATTTT

size: .
J: TRBJ2-7
D: TRBD2
V: TRBV9
CDR3: CASSPGTSGFLYEQYF
DNA: TGTGCCAGCAGCCCCGGGACTAGCGGGTTCCTATACGAGCAGTACTTC

size: .
J: TRBJ2-5
D: TRBD2
V: TRBV10-2
CDR3: CASLEGGGVQETQYF
DNA: TGCGCCAGCCTTGAGGGTGGGGGGGTACAAGAGACCCAGTACTTC

size: .
J: TRBJ2-5
D: TRBD2
V: TRBV6-6
CDR3: CASSTTSKETQYF
DNA: TGTGCCAGCAGTACGACTAGCAAAGAGACCCAGTACTTC

size: .
J: TRBJ1-1
D: .
V: TRBV7-9
CDR3: CASSSLSGSNTEAFF
DNA: TGTGCCAGCAGCTCCCTGTCGGGTTCTAACACTGAAGCTTTCTTT

size: .
J: TRBJ2-1
D: .
V: TRBV29-1
CDR3: CSVQSLQVEQFF
DNA: TGCAGCGTTCAAAGTTTACAGGTTGAGCAGTTCTTC

size: .
J: TRBJ1-2
D: .
V: TRBV2
CDR3: CASSEDSGYTF
DNA: TGTGCCAGCAGTGAAGACTCTGGCTACACCTTC

size: .
J: TRBJ2-7
D: .
V: TRBV27
CDR3: CASSSSTASYEQYF
DNA: TGTGCCAGCAGTTCCTCGACAGCCTCCTACGAGCAGTACTTC

size: .
J: TRBJ2-2
D: .
V: TRBV12-5
CDR3: CASGLIIQGTGELFF
DNA: TGTGCTAGTGGTTTGATTATACAGGGCACCGGGGAGCTGTTTTTT

size: .
J: TRBJ1-2
D: TRBD1
V: TRBV14
CDR3: CASSHRDRGPANYGYTF
DNA: TGTGCCAGCAGCCACAGGGACAGGGGGCCGGCAAACTATGGCTACACCTTC

size: .
J: TRBJ2-3
D: .
V: TRBV6-2/TRBV6-3
CDR3: CASSYRRGDTDTQYF
DNA: TGTGCCAGCAGTTACAGACGGGGAGACACAGATACGCAGTATTTT

size: .
J: TRBJ2-1
D: TRBD2
V: TRBV4-3
CDR3: CASSQELGRGSYNEQFF
DNA: TGCGCCAGCAGCCAAGAGTTGGGGCGGGGGTCCTACAATGAGCAGTTCTTC

size: .
J: TRBJ2-5
D: TRBD1
V: TRBV10-3
CDR3: CAIGGQGATETQYF
DNA: TGTGCCATCGGGGGACAGGGGGCTACCGAGACCCAGTACTTC